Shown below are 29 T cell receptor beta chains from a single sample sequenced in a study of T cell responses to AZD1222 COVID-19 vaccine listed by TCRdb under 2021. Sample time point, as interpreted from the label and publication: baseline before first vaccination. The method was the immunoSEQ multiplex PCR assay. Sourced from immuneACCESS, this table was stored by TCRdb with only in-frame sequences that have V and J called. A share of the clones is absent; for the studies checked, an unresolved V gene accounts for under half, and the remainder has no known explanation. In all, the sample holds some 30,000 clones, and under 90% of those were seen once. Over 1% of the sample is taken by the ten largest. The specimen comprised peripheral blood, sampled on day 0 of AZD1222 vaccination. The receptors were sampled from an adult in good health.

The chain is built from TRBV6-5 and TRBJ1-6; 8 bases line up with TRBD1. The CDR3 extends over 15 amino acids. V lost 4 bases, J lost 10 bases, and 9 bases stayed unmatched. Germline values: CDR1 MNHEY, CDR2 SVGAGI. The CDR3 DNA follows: TGTGCCAGCAGTTCCAAGGACAGGGAATCATCACCCCTCCACTTT. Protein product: CASSSKDRESSPLHF.

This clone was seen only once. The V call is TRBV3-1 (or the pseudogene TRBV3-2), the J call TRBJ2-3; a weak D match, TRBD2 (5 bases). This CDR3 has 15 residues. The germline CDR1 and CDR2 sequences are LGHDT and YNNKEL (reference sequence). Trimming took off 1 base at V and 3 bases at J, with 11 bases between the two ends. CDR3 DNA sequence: TGTGCCAGCAGCCAAGGGACTGGACGGACAGATACGCAGTATTTT. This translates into CASSQGTGRTDTQYF.

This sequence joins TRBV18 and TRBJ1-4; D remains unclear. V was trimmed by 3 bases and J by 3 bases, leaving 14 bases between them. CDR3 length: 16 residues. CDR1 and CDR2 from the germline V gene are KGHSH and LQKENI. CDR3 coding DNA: TGTGCCAGCTCACCCTCGCAGGTTACAGCTAATGAAAAACTGTTTTTT. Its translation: CASSPSQVTANEKLFF.

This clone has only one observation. The CDR3 coding sequence is TGTGCCAGCAGCTTAAGGATGAACACTGAAGCTTTCTTT. This codes for CASSLRMNTEAFF. The chain is built from TRBV7-3 and TRBJ1-1; D is uncertain. Trimming cost V 1 base and J 0 bases, with 3 bases left between them. The CDR3 has 13 amino acids. Germline lookup yields CDR1 SGHTA and CDR2 FQGTGA. Full variable domain (missing parts from reference TRBV7-3 and TRBJ1-1): GAGVSQTPSNKVTEKGKYVELRCDPISGHTALYWYRQSLGQGPEFLIYFQGTGAADDSGLPNDRFFAVRPEGSVSTLKIQRTERGDSAVYLCASSLRMNTEAFFGQGTRLTVV.

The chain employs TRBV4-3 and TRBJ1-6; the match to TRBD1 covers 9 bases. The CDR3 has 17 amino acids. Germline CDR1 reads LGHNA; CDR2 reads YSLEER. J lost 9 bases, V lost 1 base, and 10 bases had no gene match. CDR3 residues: CASSQVLGTGFGSPLHF. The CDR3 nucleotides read TGCGCCAGCAGCCAAGTCCTCGGGACAGGGTTTGGTTCACCCCTCCACTTT.

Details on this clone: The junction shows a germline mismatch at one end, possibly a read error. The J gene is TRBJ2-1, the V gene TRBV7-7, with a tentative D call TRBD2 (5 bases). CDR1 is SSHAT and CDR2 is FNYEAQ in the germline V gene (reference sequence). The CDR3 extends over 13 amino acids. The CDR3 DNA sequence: TGTGCTAGCAGCGCGCGGGTAAATGATGAGCAGTTCTTC. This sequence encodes CASSARVNDEQFF.

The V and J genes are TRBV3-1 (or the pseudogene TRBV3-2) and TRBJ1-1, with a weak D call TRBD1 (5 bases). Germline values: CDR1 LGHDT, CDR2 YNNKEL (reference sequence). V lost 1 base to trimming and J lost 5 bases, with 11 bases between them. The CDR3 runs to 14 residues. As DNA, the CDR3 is TGTGCCAGCAGCCAAGTTGGGGCAGAAACTGAAGCTTTCTTT. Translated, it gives CASSQVGAETEAFF.

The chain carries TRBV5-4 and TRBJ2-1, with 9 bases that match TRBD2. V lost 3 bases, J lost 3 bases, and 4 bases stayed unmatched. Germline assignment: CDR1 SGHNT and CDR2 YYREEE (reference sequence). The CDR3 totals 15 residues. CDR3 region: CASSSEREVYNEQFF. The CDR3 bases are TGTGCCAGCAGCTCCGAGCGGGAGGTCTACAATGAGCAGTTCTTC.

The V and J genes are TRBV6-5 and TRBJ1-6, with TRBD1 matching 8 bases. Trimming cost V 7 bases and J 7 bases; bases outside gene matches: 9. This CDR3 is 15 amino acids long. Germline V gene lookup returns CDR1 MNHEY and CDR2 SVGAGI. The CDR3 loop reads CASNSRTGQNSPLHF. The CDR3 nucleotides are TGTGCCAGCAACTCCAGGACAGGGCAGAATTCACCCCTCCACTTT.

CDR3 bases: TGTGCCAGCAGTTACCCCATCCGGGGAAACACTGAAGCTTTCTTT. Protein sequence: CASSYPIRGNTEAFF. The chain links TRBV6-6 to TRBJ1-1; D ambiguous. V dropped 2 bases and J dropped 2 bases, with 12 bases sitting between them. Germline V gene lookup returns CDR1 MNHNY and CDR2 SVGAGI (reference sequence). The CDR3 consists of 15 residues.

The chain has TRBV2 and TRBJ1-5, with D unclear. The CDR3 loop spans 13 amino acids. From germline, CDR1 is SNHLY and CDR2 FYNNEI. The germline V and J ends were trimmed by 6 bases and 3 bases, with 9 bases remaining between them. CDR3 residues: CASRDSINQPQHF. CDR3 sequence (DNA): TGTGCCAGCAGGGACTCAATCAATCAGCCCCAGCATTTT.

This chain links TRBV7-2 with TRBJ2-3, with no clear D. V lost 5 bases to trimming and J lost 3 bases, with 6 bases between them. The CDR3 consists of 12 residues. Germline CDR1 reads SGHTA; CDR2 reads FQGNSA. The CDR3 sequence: CASSQVTDTQYF. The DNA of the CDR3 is TGTGCCAGCAGCCAGGTGACAGATACGCAGTATTTT.

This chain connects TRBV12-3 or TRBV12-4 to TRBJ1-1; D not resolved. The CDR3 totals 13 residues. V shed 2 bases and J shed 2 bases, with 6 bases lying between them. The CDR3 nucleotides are TGTGCCAGCAGTTTATGGAGTAACACTGAAGCTTTCTTT. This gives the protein CASSLWSNTEAFF.

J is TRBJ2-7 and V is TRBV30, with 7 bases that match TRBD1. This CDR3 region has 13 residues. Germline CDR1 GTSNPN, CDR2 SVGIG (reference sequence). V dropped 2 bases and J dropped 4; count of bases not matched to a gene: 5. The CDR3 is CAWSKGGGYEQYF. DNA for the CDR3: TGTGCCTGGAGTAAAGGGGGCGGATACGAGCAGTACTTC.

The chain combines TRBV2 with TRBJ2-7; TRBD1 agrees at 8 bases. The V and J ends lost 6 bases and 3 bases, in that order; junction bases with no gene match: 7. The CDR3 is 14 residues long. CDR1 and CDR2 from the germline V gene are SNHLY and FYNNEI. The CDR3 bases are TGTGCCAGCAGCAGGGGGCGCGGGTTCTACGAGCAGTACTTC. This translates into CASSRGRGFYEQYF.

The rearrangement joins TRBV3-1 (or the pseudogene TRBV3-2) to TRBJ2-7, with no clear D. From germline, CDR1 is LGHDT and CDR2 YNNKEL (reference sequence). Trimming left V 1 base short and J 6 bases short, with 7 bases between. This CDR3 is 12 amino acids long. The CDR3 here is CASSQGVLEQYF. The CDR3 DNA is TGTGCCAGCAGCCAAGGTGTTCTCGAGCAGTACTTC.

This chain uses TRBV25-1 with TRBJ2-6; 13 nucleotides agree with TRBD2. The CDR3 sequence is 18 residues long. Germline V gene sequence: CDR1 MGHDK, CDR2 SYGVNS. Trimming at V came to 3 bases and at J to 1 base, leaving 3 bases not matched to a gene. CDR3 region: CASSEELAGGSGANVLTF. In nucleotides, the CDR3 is TGTGCCAGCAGTGAGGAACTAGCGGGAGGGTCTGGGGCCAACGTCCTGACTTTC.

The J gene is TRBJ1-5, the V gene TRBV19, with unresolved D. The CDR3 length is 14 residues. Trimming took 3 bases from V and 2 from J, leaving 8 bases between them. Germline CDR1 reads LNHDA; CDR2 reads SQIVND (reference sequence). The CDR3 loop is CASSMERGNQPQHF. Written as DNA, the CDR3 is TGTGCCAGTAGTATGGAGAGGGGCAATCAGCCCCAGCATTTT.

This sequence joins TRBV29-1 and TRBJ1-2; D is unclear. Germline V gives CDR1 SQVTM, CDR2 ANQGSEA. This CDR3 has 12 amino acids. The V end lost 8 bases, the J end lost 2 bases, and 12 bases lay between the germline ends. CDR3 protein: CSTYRDNYGYTF. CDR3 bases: TGCAGCACCTACCGCGACAACTATGGCTACACCTTC.

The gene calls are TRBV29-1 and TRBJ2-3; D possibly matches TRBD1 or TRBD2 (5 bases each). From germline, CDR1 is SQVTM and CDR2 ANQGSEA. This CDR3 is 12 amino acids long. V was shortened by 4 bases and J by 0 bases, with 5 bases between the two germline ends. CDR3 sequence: CSVGGSTDTQYF. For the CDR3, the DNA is TGCAGCGTTGGGGGGAGCACAGATACGCAGTATTTT.

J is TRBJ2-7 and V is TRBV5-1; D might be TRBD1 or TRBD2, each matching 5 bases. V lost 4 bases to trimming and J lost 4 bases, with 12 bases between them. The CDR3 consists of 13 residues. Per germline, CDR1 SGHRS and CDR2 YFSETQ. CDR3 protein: CASSPDGAYEQYF. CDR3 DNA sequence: TGCGCCAGCAGCCCGGACGGGGCTTACGAGCAGTACTTC.

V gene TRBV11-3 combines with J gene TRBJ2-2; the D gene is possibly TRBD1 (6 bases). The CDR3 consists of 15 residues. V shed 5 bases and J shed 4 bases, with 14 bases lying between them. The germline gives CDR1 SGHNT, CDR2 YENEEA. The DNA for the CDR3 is TGTGCCAGCAGCATAAACGGACAGACCACCGGGGAGCTGTTTTTT. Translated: CASSINGQTTGELFF.

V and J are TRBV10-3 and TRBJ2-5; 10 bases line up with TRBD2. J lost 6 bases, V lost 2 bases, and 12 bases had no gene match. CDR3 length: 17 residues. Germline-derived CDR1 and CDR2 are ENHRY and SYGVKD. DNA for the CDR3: TGTGCCATCAGTGAGACTAGCGGGATCCCAAGTGGGAAGACCCAGTACTTC. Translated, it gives CAISETSGIPSGKTQYF.

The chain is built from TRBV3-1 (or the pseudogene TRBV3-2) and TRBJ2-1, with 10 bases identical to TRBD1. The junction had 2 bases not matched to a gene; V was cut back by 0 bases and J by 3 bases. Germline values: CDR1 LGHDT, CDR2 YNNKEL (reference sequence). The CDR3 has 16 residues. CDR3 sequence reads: CASSQEGQGNYNEQFF. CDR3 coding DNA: TGTGCCAGCAGCCAAGAGGGACAGGGGAACTACAATGAGCAGTTCTTC.

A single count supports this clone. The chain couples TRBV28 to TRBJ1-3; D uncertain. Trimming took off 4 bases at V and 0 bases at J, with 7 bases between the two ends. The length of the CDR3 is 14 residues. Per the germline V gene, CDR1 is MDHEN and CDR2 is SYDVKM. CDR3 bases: TGTGCCAGCAGTTCCTCGAGCTCTGGAAACACCATATATTTT. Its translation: CASSSSSSGNTIYF.

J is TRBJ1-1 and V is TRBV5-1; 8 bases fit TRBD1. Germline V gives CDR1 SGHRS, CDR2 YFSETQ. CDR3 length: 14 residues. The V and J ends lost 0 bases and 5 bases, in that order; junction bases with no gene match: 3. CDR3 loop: CASSLGQGRTEAFF. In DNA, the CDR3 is TGCGCCAGCAGCTTGGGACAGGGGAGGACTGAAGCTTTCTTT.

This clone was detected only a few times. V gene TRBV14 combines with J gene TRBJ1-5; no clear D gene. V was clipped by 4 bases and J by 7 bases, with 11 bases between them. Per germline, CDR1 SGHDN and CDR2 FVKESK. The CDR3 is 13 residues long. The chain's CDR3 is CASSRFAGQPQHF. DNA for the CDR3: TGTGCCAGCAGCCGGTTTGCGGGCCAGCCCCAGCATTTT.

The CDR3 here is CASSQAPSGSYGYTF. The DNA for the CDR3 is TGTGCCAGCAGCCAAGCCCCGTCCGGGAGCTATGGCTACACCTTC. The gene calls are TRBV7-2 and TRBJ1-2; D is uncertain. CDR1 is SGHTA, CDR2 FQGNSA, per germline. The CDR3 covers 15 residues. Trimming took 5 bases from V and 4 from J, leaving 17 bases between them.

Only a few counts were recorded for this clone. CDR3 nucleotides: TGCGCCAGCAGCGCGGGGGGATTTAGCGGCCTAGGGGAGACCCAGTACTTC. Protein: CASSAGGFSGLGETQYF. This sequence joins TRBV5-1 and TRBJ2-5; 8 bases match TRBD2. Unmatched junction bases numbered 16, after V lost 4 bases and J lost 5 bases. The CDR3 has 17 residues. The germline CDR1 and CDR2 sequences are SGHRS and YFSETQ.